Below, 5 T cell receptor beta chains from the same sample are listed, as sequenced in a study of PD-L1 blockade in urothelial cancer. Profiled with immunoSEQ multiplex PCR; TCRdb holds only in-frame clones, not every one. The repertoire includes fewer than 50,000 clones, about 85% of them detected once, and around 8% sits in the top ten. The sequencing here drew on PBMCs, taken around atezolizumab (anti-PD-L1) treatment. The receptors originated from a man in his sixties with urothelial cancer.

Only a few counts were recorded for this clone. CDR3 protein: CASRAGQGWNSPLHF. CDR3 in DNA: TGTGCCAGCAGGGCGGGACAGGGCTGGAATTCACCCCTCCACTTT. The chain has TRBV2 and TRBJ1-6, with 9 bases lining up with TRBD1. The J segment lost 7 bases and the V segment lost 6 bases, leaving 7 bases of the junction unmatched. Germline-derived CDR1 and CDR2 are SNHLY and FYNNEI. The CDR3 has 15 residues.

The V call is TRBV29-1, the J call TRBJ1-2, with D possibly TRBD1 on 6 matching bases. Trimming removed 4 bases at V and 4 bases at J, with 16 bases between. From germline, CDR1 is SQVTM and CDR2 ANQGSEA. The CDR3 consists of 14 residues. As DNA, the CDR3 is TGCAGCGTTGTATTTGTAGGGGGTGGCTATGGCTACACCTTC. This translates into CSVVFVGGGYGYTF.

The chain couples TRBV19 to TRBJ2-6; 12 nucleotides match TRBD1. Germline V gene data show CDR1 as LNHDA and CDR2 as SQIVND (reference sequence). This CDR3 contains 18 residues. The ends lost 11 bases at V and 0 bases at J; junction bases unmatched: 11. The CDR3 region has the DNA TGTGCCTCTTCGTCCGGGACAGGGGGCTTCTCTGGGGCCAACGTCCTGACTTTC. Its protein product is CASSSGTGGFSGANVLTF.

V usage is TRBV6-6 and J usage is TRBJ2-3, with D tentatively TRBD1 (7 bases). This CDR3 region has 14 residues. V lost 6 bases and J 5 bases, leaving 15 bases between the germline ends. Germline V gene lookup returns CDR1 MNHNY and CDR2 SVGAGI (reference sequence). This CDR3 reads CASSRPGGGDTQYF. DNA of the CDR3: TGTGCCAGCAGCCGCCCAGGGGGAGGAGATACGCAGTATTTT.

The chain is built from TRBV6-5 and TRBJ1-1; TRBD1 matches 9 bases. This CDR3 region has 14 residues. Germline values: CDR1 MNHEY, CDR2 SVGAGI. The trim removed 5 bases at V and 6 bases at J, leaving 7 bases unmatched. For the CDR3, the DNA is TGTGCCAGCAGTAATAGGGACAGGGCCTCTGAAGCTTTCTTT. As protein: CASSNRDRASEAFF.